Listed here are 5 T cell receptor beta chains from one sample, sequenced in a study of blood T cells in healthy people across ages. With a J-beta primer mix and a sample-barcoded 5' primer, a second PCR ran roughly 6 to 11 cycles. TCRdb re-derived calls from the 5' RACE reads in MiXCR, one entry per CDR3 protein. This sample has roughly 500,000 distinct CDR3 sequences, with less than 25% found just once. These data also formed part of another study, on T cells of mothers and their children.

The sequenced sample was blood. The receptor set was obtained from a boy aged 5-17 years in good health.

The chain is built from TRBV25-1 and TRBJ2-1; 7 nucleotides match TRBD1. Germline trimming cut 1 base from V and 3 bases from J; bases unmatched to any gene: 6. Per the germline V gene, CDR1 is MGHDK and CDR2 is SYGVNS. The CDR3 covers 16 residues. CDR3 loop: CASSELRTGDYNEQFF. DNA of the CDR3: TGTGCCAGCAGTGAATTGAGGACAGGAGACTACAATGAGCAGTTCTTC.

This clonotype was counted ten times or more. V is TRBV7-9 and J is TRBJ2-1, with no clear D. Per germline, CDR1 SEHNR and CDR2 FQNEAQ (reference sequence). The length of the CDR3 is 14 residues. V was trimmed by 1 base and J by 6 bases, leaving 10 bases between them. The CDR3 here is CASSLDERPNEQFF. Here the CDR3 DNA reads TGTGCCAGCAGCTTAGATGAAAGGCCCAATGAGCAGTTCTTC.

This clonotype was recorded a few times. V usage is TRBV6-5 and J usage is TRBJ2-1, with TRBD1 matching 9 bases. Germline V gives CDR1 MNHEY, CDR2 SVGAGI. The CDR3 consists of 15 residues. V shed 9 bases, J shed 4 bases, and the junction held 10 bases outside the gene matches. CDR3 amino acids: CASRLGQGKYNEQFF. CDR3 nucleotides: TGTGCCAGTCGCTTGGGACAGGGAAAATACAATGAGCAGTTCTTC.

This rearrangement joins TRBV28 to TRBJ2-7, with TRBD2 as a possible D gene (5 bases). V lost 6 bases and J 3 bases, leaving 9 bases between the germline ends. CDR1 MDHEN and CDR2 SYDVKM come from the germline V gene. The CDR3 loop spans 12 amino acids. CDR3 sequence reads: CASRSTSYEQYF. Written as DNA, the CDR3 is TGTGCCAGCAGGTCAACTAGCTACGAGCAGTACTTC.

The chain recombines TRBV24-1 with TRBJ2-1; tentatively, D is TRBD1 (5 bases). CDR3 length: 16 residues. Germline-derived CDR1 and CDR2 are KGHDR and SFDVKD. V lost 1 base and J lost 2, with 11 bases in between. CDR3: CATSDFRQGTYNEQFF. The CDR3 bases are TGTGCCACCAGTGATTTTAGGCAGGGTACCTACAATGAGCAGTTCTTC.